This T cell receptor (beta chain) is drawn from a study of blood T cell repertoires in COVID-19. The wider study: Samples taken during acute and convalescent COVID-19 were collected in the United States, Italy and Spain. Sample material is recorded as cDNA or gDNA derived from T cells, B-cell-depleted T cells, or PBMCs.

Original analysis: Researchers report that nucleated cell counts were estimated from reference gene primer amplification. The protocol was immunoSEQ multiplex PCR, while the TCRdb copy is restricted to in-frame clones and leaves out a portion. The D gene and trimming were derived from the DNA, and the V and J assignments and clone size from that table. Seen here are some 280,000 clones, about nine tenths observed once, and the top ten hold around 13%. Germline V gives CDR1 LGHNA, CDR2 YSLEER. This CDR3 has 15 amino acids. V gave up 4 bases and J gave up 6 bases, with 18 bases separating them. The sequence was obtained from a woman aged 60-75 years with acute or convalescent COVID-19. Sequencing was performed on peripheral blood. V gene TRBV4-3 combines with J gene TRBJ1-1; D is possibly TRBD1 (6 bases). The CDR3, as DNA: TGCGCCAGCAGCCGCACCTGGGGGGGCGGCGCTGAAGCTTTCTTT. This gives the protein CASSRTWGGGAEAFF.